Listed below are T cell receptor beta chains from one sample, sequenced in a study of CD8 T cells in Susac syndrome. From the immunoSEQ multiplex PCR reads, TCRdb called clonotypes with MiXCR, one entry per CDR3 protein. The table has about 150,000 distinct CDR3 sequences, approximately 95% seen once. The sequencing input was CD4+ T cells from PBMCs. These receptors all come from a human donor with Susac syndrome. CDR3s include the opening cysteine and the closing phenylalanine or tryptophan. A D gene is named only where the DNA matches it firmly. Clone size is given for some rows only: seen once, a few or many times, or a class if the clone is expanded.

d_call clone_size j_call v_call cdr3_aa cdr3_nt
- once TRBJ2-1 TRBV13 CASSLEAAGQWNEQFF TGTGCCAGCAGCTTAGAAGCCGCGGGACAGTGGAATGAGCAGTTCTTC
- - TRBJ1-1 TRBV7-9 CASSLRDTEAFF TGTGCCAGCAGCTTAAGAGACACTGAAGCTTTCTTT
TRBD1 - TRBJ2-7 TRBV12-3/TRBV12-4 CASSKGGQYYEQYF TGTGCCAGCAGTAAAGGGGGACAGTACTACGAGCAGTACTTC
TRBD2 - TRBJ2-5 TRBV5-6 CASSSGLAGTGETQYF TGTGCCAGCAGCTCCGGACTAGCGGGGACCGGGGAGACCCAGTACTTC
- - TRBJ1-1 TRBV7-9 CASSPREAEAFF TGTGCCAGCAGCCCCAGGGAGGCTGAAGCTTTCTTT
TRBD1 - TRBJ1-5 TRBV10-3 CATLGTGNPNQPQHF TGTGCCACGCTTGGGACAGGGAATCCTAATCAGCCCCAGCATTTT
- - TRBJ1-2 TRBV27 CASRPYRSERGYTF TGTGCCAGCAGACCATACAGGTCCGAGCGGGGCTACACCTTC
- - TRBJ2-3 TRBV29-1 CSVTQDLTDTQYF TGCAGCGTTACACAGGACCTCACAGATACGCAGTATTTT
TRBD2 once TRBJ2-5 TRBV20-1 CSAIKAGRLAGKETQYF TGCAGTGCTATCAAGGCTGGTAGACTAGCGGGGAAAGAGACCCAGTACTTC
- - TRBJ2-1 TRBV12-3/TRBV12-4 CASRPSAFNEQFF TGTGCCAGCAGACCGTCGGCGTTTAATGAGCAGTTCTTC
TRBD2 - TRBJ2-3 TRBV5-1 CASSLGHAGGTDTQYF TGCGCCAGCAGCTTGGGGCACGCGGGGGGCACAGATACGCAGTATTTT
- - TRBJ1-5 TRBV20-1 CSASSTSGPNQPQHF TGCAGTGCTAGCAGTACATCTGGACCGAATCAGCCCCAGCATTTT
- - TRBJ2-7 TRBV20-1 CSARGLRYEQYF TGCAGTGCTAGAGGGCTCCGATACGAGCAGTACTTC
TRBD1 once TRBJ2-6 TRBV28 CASGDSWPSGANVLTF TGTGCCAGCGGGGACAGTTGGCCCTCTGGGGCCAACGTCCTGACTTTC
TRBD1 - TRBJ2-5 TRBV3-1 CASSQVSGGGETQYF TGTGCCAGCAGCCAAGTTTCAGGGGGCGGTGAGACCCAGTACTTC
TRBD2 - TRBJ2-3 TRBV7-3 CASSSGLAGAVDTQYF TGTGCCAGCAGCTCCGGACTAGCGGGAGCAGTAGATACGCAGTATTTT
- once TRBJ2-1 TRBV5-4 CASSLNRDYNEQFF TGTGCCAGCAGCTTGAACAGGGACTACAATGAGCAGTTCTTC
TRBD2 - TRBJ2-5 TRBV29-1 CSVEGRGGGETQYF TGCAGCGTTGAAGGCCGGGGGGGAGGAGAGACCCAGTACTTC
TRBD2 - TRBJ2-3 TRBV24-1 CATSDRTRGGTDTQYF TGTGCCACCAGTGACAGGACTAGAGGAGGTACAGATACGCAGTATTTT
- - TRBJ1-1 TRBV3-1 CASSQASRATEAFF TGTGCCAGCAGCCAAGCTTCCAGGGCCACTGAAGCTTTCTTT